This T cell receptor (beta chain) was documented in a study of control samples from healthy donors and cancer patients. J was trimmed by 3 bases and V by 5 bases; bases with no gene match: 7. Germline values: CDR1 SGHTA, CDR2 FQGTGA. The CDR3 covers 15 residues. TCRdb's copy holds only in-frame clones and misses some; the assay was immunoSEQ multiplex PCR. The sample yields some 130,000 clones, more than 80% seen once. Notes on this clone: Other DNA sequences in this sample translate to the same CDR3.

The clonotype was recovered from a man in his forties in good health. The material sequenced was blood. The V gene is TRBV7-3, the J gene TRBJ2-3; 8 bases match TRBD2. The CDR3 here is CASSRRGGGTDTQYF. The CDR3 coding sequence is TGTGCCAGCAGCCGACGAGGCGGGGGGACAGATACGCAGTATTTT.